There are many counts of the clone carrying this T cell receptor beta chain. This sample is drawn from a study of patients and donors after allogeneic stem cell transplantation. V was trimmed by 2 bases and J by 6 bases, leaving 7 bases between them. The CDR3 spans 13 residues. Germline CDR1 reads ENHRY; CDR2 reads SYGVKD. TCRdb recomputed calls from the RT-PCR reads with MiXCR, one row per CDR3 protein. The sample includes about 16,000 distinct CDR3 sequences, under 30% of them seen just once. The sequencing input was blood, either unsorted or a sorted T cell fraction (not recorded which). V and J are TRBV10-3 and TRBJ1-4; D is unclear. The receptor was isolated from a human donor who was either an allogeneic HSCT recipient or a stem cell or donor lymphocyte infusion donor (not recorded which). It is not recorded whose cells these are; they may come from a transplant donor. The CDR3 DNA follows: TGTGCCATCAGTGAGGGTCGATATGAAAAACTGTTTTTT. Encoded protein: CAISEGRYEKLFF.